This note documents a single T cell receptor (beta chain) sequence. This record comes from a study of blood T cell repertoires in COVID-19. Study-level information: Italy, Spain and the United States were the sources of the convalescent and acute COVID-19 samples. T cells, B-cell-depleted T cells, or PBMCs supplied cDNA or gDNA.

Deletions cut 2 bases from V and 0 bases from J, with 10 bases between. The germline gives CDR1 SGHTA, CDR2 FQGTGA. The CDR3 covers 15 residues. In the authors' workflow: Amplified reference gene primers provided the basis for estimating nucleated cell counts. The repertoire was sequenced with immunoSEQ multiplex PCR; TCRdb's copy has only in-frame clones and lacks some. V, J and clone size are taken as reported in that table, and D and trimming were inferred from the DNA itself. The table records tens of thousands of clones, about 89% of them present only once. The sample comprised peripheral blood. The rearrangement joins TRBV7-3 to TRBJ1-1; a possible D gene is TRBD1 (6 bases). This clonotype was sampled from a man aged 50-60 years with active or convalescent COVID-19. The CDR3 DNA reads TGTGCCAGCAGCTTATCGGGGGGCATGAACACTGAAGCTTTCTTT. Amino acids: CASSLSGGMNTEAFF.